This T cell receptor (beta chain) came from a study of patients with pleural tuberculosis (dated by TCRdb to the mid-2010s). The cysteine opens and the phenylalanine closes a CDR3 of 13 amino acids. Of the read, only the CDR3 DNA is kept; its 39 bases are in frame from base 1. CDR1 and CDR2, looked up from the germline V gene, are MNHEY and SVGEGT. Trimming takes 4 bases from V and 4 bases from J, and the germline ends sit 10 bases apart. Sequencing relied on an Illumina Genome Analyzer IIx. TCRdb trimmed the raw reads at Q25, called clones with MiXCR and kept productive beta chains. One record per CDR3 amino acid sequence lists the most common genes and DNA. Within this sample are around 54,000 distinct CDR3 sequences, with about 6.8% of them counted one time only. Of the sample, roughly 15% falls within the top ten clones. This clonotype occurred many times. The antigen it recognizes is unknown. No per-base quality is available; no much larger clone lies one base away.

The rearrangement combines TRBV6-2 or TRBV6-3 with TRBJ2-5; the D gene is not confidently resolved. This sequence originates from a human donor with pleural tuberculosis. The nucleotide sequence is TGTGCCAGCAGTTCCCAGACGGCAGAGACCCAGTACTTC. Translated, it reads CASSSQTAETQYF.